Below, one TCR beta chain is given with its context. Its antigen remains undetermined. No base quality information exists; no much larger clone differs at one position. Cut back by 5 bases and 4 bases, the V and J ends lie 14 bases apart. CDR3 length: 14 amino acids, cysteine to phenylalanine. Just the 42-base CDR3 DNA is kept, in frame starting at base 1. The germline V gene yields MDHEN for CDR1 and SYDVKM for CDR2. This record comes from a study of shared clonotypes between healthy human individuals (dated by TCRdb to 2018 to 2020). About the investigation overall: Three men and two women, aged 18 to 49 years, made up the cohort. Between about 0.9 and 9 billion PBMCs per donor were obtained by leukapheresis. For each donor, CD4 naive and CD4 memory were each given three plates, CD8 naive was given two plates, and CD8 memory was given one plate. Different laboratories and diverse techniques were used to prepare libraries and sequence TCR repertoires, to increase sequencing depth and limit assay-specific biases. The study deeply sequenced blood TCR repertoires of 5 or 6 healthy adults to estimate repertoire size and the extent of clonotype sharing between individuals.

Donors were healthy HIV-negative adults with no recently reported acute infections or vaccinations. Every donor was a Caucasian adult living in Nashville, Tennessee, USA. CD4+ T cells were enriched by magnetic negative selection; naive cells were then positively selected on CD45RA, and the negative fraction formed the memory subset. After blood collection by leukapheresis, PBMCs were isolated using Ficoll-Histopaque density gradient centrifugation and then cryopreserved in the vapor phase of liquid nitrogen. Purity and quantity of every magnetically sorted T cell population were checked by analytical flow cytometry. Genomic DNA was isolated from every sorted fraction and measured by UV absorbance on a Nanodrop 2000c. Broad study findings and their caveats: Only blood was sampled, and tissue TCR repertoires likely differ from those in blood. Even with the large sequencing depth, rarefaction of the sorted-subset datasets indicated that sequencing was incomplete. The genetic and exposure-history diversity represented was limited by the small number of donors. Naive subsets generally had larger estimated clonotype richness than memory subsets did. Around 5.4% of naive CD4, around 3.6% of naive CD8, 2.3% of memory CD4, and more than 0.35% of memory CD8 clonotypes were shared across several donors. Pairwise subsampling led to the expectation that sequencing depth would affect the degree of clonotype sharing among donors. Clonotypes shared by all four sorted-subset donors showed higher generation probabilities than non-shared clonotypes.

TCR CDR3 regions were amplified from genomic DNA by multiplex PCR using the deep immunoSEQ assay. Extracted genomic DNA from each cell subset was spread evenly across all wells of several immunoSEQ 96-well plates, with each plate serving as a replicate. For sorted subsets, about 0.2 ug genomic DNA, equal to 25,000 to 35,000 T cell genomes, was loaded into each replicate PCR. The purified libraries were quantified using a Qubit 3.0 fluorometer, sized with a Bioanalyzer 2100, and then quantified again using the KAPA Library Quantification kit. A separate single-read 150-cycle Illumina NextSeq 550 flow cell was used to sequence each immunoSEQ 96-well plate. Regarding the original processing steps: Because the immunoSEQ output included only junctional sequences and no quality scores, the filtering could not be the same as the filtering used for full-length reads. Sequences were annotated with PyIR, a Python wrapper for IgBLAST v1.9, and V/J genes and CDR3 were assigned using IMGT germline references. Reads with weak V/J assignments (E-value above 1e-6), missing CDR3, stop codons, out-of-frame junctions, or ambiguous translated residues were removed. A V3J clonotype was defined by an identical inferred V gene, J gene, and CDR3 amino acid sequence. Percentage overlap between repertoires was calculated by dividing the number of shared unique clonotypes by the size of the smaller repertoire. Three approaches were used to assess repertoire richness: RTK rarefaction, the Chao1 estimator, and Recon v2.1 estimates of unobserved clonotypes. For all TCRbeta clonotypes obtained by the gDNA method from a handful of donors, generation probabilities were computed with OLGA. TCRdb holds this immuneACCESS table with in-frame rearrangements only. Some clones are missing; in checked studies, unresolved V genes explain under half, and the rest has no known cause. The V and J calls and clone size come from that table; D and trimming were worked out from the DNA. The sample table holds about 1.5 million clones, of which under 99% were seen once. The top ten clones comprise around 0.45% of the sample.

Material: naive CD4+ T cells sorted from blood. The cell subset or site label, as the study defines it: CD45RA+ positively selected. The receptor comes from a man aged 25-40 years in good health. The chain couples TRBV28 to TRBJ1-1; no confident D gene assignment can be made. The CDR3 sequence is CASSPVHVGTEAFF. The DNA is TGTGCCAGCAGTCCCGTTCACGTCGGCACTGAAGCTTTCTTT. The CDR3 plus the reference TRBV28 and TRBJ1-1 genes for the other parts give the full variable domain: DVKVTQSSRYLVKRTGEKVFLECVQDMDHENMFWYRQDPGLGLRLIYFSYDVKMKEKGDIPEGYSVSREKKERFSLILESASTNQTSMYLCASSPVHVGTEAFFGQGTRLTVV.